This entry is about one T cell receptor (beta chain). The ends were cut back, 3 bases at V and 5 bases at J, with 13 bases in the middle. This CDR3 region has 14 residues. Per the germline V gene, CDR1 is LNHDA and CDR2 is SQIVND (reference sequence). The entry originates in a study of T cell changes during pregnancy in multiple sclerosis. The protocol was immunoSEQ multiplex PCR, while the TCRdb copy is restricted to in-frame clones and leaves out a portion. The sample holds under 130,000 clones, 91% seen once. The chain recombines TRBV19 with TRBJ1-1; possible D gene TRBD1, 5 bases. The sequences come from peripheral blood, collected after pregnancy. The receptor was isolated from a female donor with multiple sclerosis, enrolled in a pregnancy study. The CDR3 region has the DNA TGTGCCAGTAGTATCCGGGGGGAAGGAACTGAAGCTTTCTTT. It specifies CASSIRGEGTEAFF.